The next 30 T cell receptor beta chains were all read from a single sample in a study of radiation and T cells in renal cell carcinoma. Clones were read by immunoSEQ multiplex PCR, and TCRdb kept only the in-frame ones, dropping some. The sample yields approximately 150,000 clones, around 89% seen once. Time point of the sample: baseline pretreatment blood. Treatment noted: 15 Gy SBRT to primary tumor, nephrectomy 4 weeks later. The specimen comprised blood, sampled from a patient whose treatment included radiotherapy and nephrectomy. These receptor sequences come from a woman in her seventies with renal cell carcinoma.

This chain uses TRBV11-1 with TRBJ2-3; 9 nucleotides align to TRBD1. This CDR3 has 16 amino acids. The germline CDR1 and CDR2 sequences are SGHAT and FQDESV (reference sequence). With V trimmed by 4 bases and J by 3 bases, 8 bases remained unmatched. CDR3 residues: CASSSPRQGGTDTQYF. CDR3 DNA sequence: TGTGCCAGCAGCTCCCCAAGACAGGGGGGAACAGATACGCAGTATTTT.

V and J are TRBV7-2 and TRBJ2-3; D may match TRBD1 or TRBD2 (5 bases each). In germline, CDR1 is SGHTA, CDR2 FQGNSA. The CDR3 sequence is 13 residues long. Trimming took off 4 bases at V and 7 bases at J, with 12 bases between the two ends. CDR3 sequence (DNA): TGTGCCAGCAGCTCCGGGACGGGCAATACGCAGTATTTT. This codes for CASSSGTGNTQYF. The full variable domain, in which reference TRBV7-2 and TRBJ2-3 provide the parts outside the CDR3, is GAGVSQSPSNKVTEKGKDVELRCDPISGHTALYWYRQSLGQGLEFLIYFQGNSAPDKSGLPSDRFSAERTGGSVSTLTIQRTQQEDSAVYLCASSSGTGNTQYFGPGTRLTVL.

This clone was seen once. This chain joins TRBV7-2 and TRBJ2-1; D possibly corresponds to TRBD1 (6 bases). The CDR3 is 16 amino acids. V was clipped by 4 bases and J by 1 base, with 14 bases between them. From germline, CDR1 is SGHTA and CDR2 FQGNSA. CDR3 sequence reads: CASSSTGTQSYNEQFF. In DNA, the CDR3 is TGTGCCAGCAGCTCCACCGGGACACAGTCCTACAATGAGCAGTTCTTC.

V is TRBV7-2 and J is TRBJ2-2; D is perhaps TRBD2 (5 bases). This CDR3 region has 13 residues. Germline assignment: CDR1 SGHTA and CDR2 FQGNSA. V shed 7 bases and J shed 9 bases, with 15 bases lying between them. The CDR3 sequence: CASTSYSGRELFF. As DNA, the CDR3 is TGTGCCAGCACCTCATACAGCGGCCGGGAGCTGTTTTTT.

V gene TRBV19 combines with J gene TRBJ1-1; no firm D call. Trimming pared 5 bases from V and 11 bases from J, leaving 12 bases between. Germline assignment: CDR1 LNHDA and CDR2 SQIVND (reference sequence). This CDR3 comprises 11 residues. CDR3: CASSSVGEAFF. The CDR3 DNA is TGTGCCAGTAGTTCGGTCGGCGAGGCTTTCTTT.

This clone was seen once. The gene calls are TRBV28 and TRBJ1-1, with TRBD1 as a possible D gene (6 bases). Deletions cut 4 bases from V and 2 bases from J, with 8 bases between. Looked up from germline, CDR1 is MDHEN and CDR2 is SYDVKM. The CDR3 is made up of 13 amino acids. The DNA of the CDR3 is TGTGCCAGCAGTTCAGGGGTTAACACTGAAGCTTTCTTT. Protein product: CASSSGVNTEAFF.

The chain employs TRBV27 and TRBJ2-3, with TRBD2 identical over 11 bases. Looked up from germline, CDR1 is MNHEY and CDR2 is SMNVEV (reference sequence). The CDR3 spans 16 residues. Trimming took 5 bases from V and 2 from J; bases not matched to a gene: 6. Here the CDR3 reads CASSPLAGGLTDTQYF. In DNA form, the CDR3 reads TGTGCCAGCAGTCCCCTAGCGGGGGGTCTCACAGATACGCAGTATTTT.

The chain combines TRBV6-1 with TRBJ2-1, with D possibly matching TRBD2 (5 bases). V was shortened by 11 bases and J by 7 bases, with 12 bases between the two germline ends. Germline CDR1 is MNHNS and CDR2 is SASEGT. This CDR3 contains 11 residues. For the CDR3, the DNA is TGTGCCGCACAAAGGAGGAATGAGCAGTTCTTC. This translates into CAAQRRNEQFF.

The rearrangement uses TRBV6-6 and TRBJ2-1; 7 nucleotides align to TRBD1. CDR3 length: 16 amino acids. CDR1 is MNHNY and CDR2 is SVGAGI in the germline V gene (reference sequence). J was trimmed by 4 bases and V by 4 bases; bases with no gene match: 10. CDR3 amino acids: CASSSPRQGPYNEQFF. The CDR3 nucleotides read TGTGCCAGCAGTTCACCAAGACAGGGACCTTACAATGAGCAGTTCTTC.

The chain is built from TRBV30 and TRBJ2-3, with TRBD1 identical over 7 bases. V was clipped by 2 bases and J by 0 bases; unmatched bases: 14. CDR1 GTSNPN and CDR2 SVGIG come from the germline V gene (reference sequence). The CDR3 runs to 18 residues. The DNA for the CDR3 is TGTGCCTGGAGTTCCTTACGGACAGGCGGTTATAGCACAGATACGCAGTATTTT. It specifies CAWSSLRTGGYSTDTQYF.

J is TRBJ2-2 and V is TRBV5-1; D is undetermined. Germline CDR1 reads SGHRS; CDR2 reads YFSETQ. The CDR3 is 15 residues long. Trimming removed 1 base from V and 0 bases from J, with 7 bases in between. The CDR3, as DNA: TGCGCCAGCAGCTTGACTCTAACGAACACCGGGGAGCTGTTTTTT. It yields the protein CASSLTLTNTGELFF.

The chain couples TRBV5-1 to TRBJ1-1; 7 bases fit TRBD1. This CDR3 spans 14 amino acids. V lost 0 bases and J lost 6; bases outside the gene matches: 5. CDR1 is SGHRS and CDR2 is YFSETQ in the germline V gene. The CDR3, as DNA: TGCGCCAGCAGCTTGGGGCAGGGGGGCCCTGAAGCTTTCTTT. This codes for CASSLGQGGPEAFF.

The chain joins TRBV19 to TRBJ2-3, with D hard to call. V was trimmed by 11 bases and J by 0 bases, leaving 24 bases between them. Germline V gene lookup returns CDR1 LNHDA and CDR2 SQIVND (reference sequence). The CDR3 loop spans 17 amino acids. The CDR3 coding sequence is TGTGCCGTAGGTCGGCGAACAAGCCCCTTTAGCACAGATACGCAGTATTTT. It yields the protein CAVGRRTSPFSTDTQYF.

This chain links TRBV6-4 with TRBJ1-1; 9 bases are a match to TRBD1. CDR1 is MRHNA, CDR2 SNTAGT, per germline. The CDR3 is 19 amino acids. The V segment lost 0 bases and the J segment 0 bases; nucleotides outside the gene matches: 11. CDR3 in amino acids: CASSDSKVPGQGMNTEAFF. For the CDR3, the DNA is TGTGCCAGCAGTGACTCCAAAGTCCCGGGACAGGGCATGAACACTGAAGCTTTCTTT.

This sequence joins TRBV7-2 and TRBJ1-5; 7 bases fit TRBD1. Germline lookup yields CDR1 SGHTA and CDR2 FQGNSA. CDR3 length: 16 residues. Germline trimming cut 1 base from V and 2 bases from J; bases unmatched to any gene: 5. The CDR3, as DNA: TGTGCCAGCAGCTTAGTAGGGGGCCAGGGCAATCAGCCCCAGCATTTT. Its translation is CASSLVGGQGNQPQHF.

This chain uses TRBV7-9 with TRBJ2-3, with D possibly TRBD1 on 5 matching bases. This CDR3 region has 14 residues. V dropped 3 bases and J dropped 3 bases, with 10 bases sitting between them. In germline, CDR1 is SEHNR, CDR2 FQNEAQ (reference sequence). The CDR3 protein is CASSLVQGTDTQYF. The CDR3 coding sequence is TGTGCCAGCAGCTTGGTTCAGGGTACAGATACGCAGTATTTT.

The rearrangement uses TRBV19 and TRBJ2-5, with 13 bases matching TRBD2. Trimming at V came to 5 bases and at J to 6 bases, leaving 9 bases not matched to a gene. CDR1 and CDR2 from the germline V gene are LNHDA and SQIVND (reference sequence). The CDR3 has 16 residues. The CDR3 here is CASSSSPTSGGKTQYF. The CDR3, as DNA: TGTGCCAGTAGTTCCTCCCCGACTAGCGGGGGGAAGACCCAGTACTTC.

This CDR3 is CASSLDGTGDVYGYTF. The CDR3 nucleotides read TGTGCCAGCAGCCTGGACGGGACAGGGGACGTCTATGGCTACACCTTC. The chain is built from TRBV5-4 and TRBJ1-2, with TRBD1 matching 10 bases. Per the germline V gene, CDR1 is SGHNT and CDR2 is YYREEE (reference sequence). The CDR3 spans 16 residues. V gave up 4 bases and J gave up 4 bases; unmatched junction bases: 10.

V and J are TRBV6-1 and TRBJ1-2, with no clear D. The V gene's germline CDR1 is MNHNS and CDR2 SASEGT. The CDR3 has 15 amino acids. Trimming removed 0 bases from V and 8 bases from J, with 16 bases in between. The chain's CDR3 is CASSEAGDLSLGYTF. In nucleotides, the CDR3 is TGTGCCAGCAGTGAAGCGGGCGACTTATCCCTCGGCTACACCTTC.

The chain is built from TRBV19 and TRBJ2-2, with 7 bases lining up with TRBD2. Unmatched junction bases numbered 2, after V lost 0 bases and J lost 4 bases. CDR3 length: 15 residues. CDR1 and CDR2 from the germline V gene are LNHDA and SQIVND (reference sequence). This chain's CDR3 is CASSIDSGATGELFF. In DNA form, the CDR3 reads TGTGCCAGTAGTATAGACAGCGGGGCCACCGGGGAGCTGTTTTTT.

The CDR3 is CASSHSGTLDNEQFF. The CDR3 DNA reads as TGCGCCAGCAGTCACTCCGGGACTCTCGACAATGAGCAGTTCTTC. This chain uses TRBV23-1 with TRBJ2-1; the D gene is possibly TRBD2 (6 bases). TRBV23-1 is an ORF, and what it does is uncertain. The V end lost 3 bases, the J end lost 5 bases, and 14 bases lay between the germline ends. The CDR3 is made up of 15 amino acids.

The V call is TRBV9, the J call TRBJ2-2; the match to TRBD2 covers 10 bases. The CDR3 is made up of 15 amino acids. With 2 bases clipped from V and 5 bases from J, the junction kept 3 bases outside the gene matches. Germline V gene data show CDR1 as SGDLS and CDR2 as YYNGEE. CDR3 coding DNA: TGTGCCAGCAGCGTGCTAGCGGGGGTTACCGGGGAGCTGTTTTTT. Translation: CASSVLAGVTGELFF.

V is TRBV29-1 and J is TRBJ2-5, with 11 bases aligning to TRBD2. Germline CDR1 SQVTM, CDR2 ANQGSEA. The CDR3 loop spans 15 amino acids. With V trimmed by 6 bases and J by 1 base, 7 bases remained unmatched. CDR3 sequence: CSVPLAGGFQETQYF. The CDR3 nucleotides read TGCAGCGTACCTCTAGCGGGGGGCTTCCAAGAGACCCAGTACTTC.

The chain combines TRBV7-2 with TRBJ2-7; weak D call: TRBD1 (5 bases). Germline V gene lookup returns CDR1 SGHTA and CDR2 FQGNSA. The ends were cut back, 1 base at V and 6 bases at J, with 16 bases in the middle. The CDR3 contains 15 residues. CDR3 amino acids: CASSLGLGRPSEQYF. The CDR3 DNA sequence: TGTGCCAGCAGCTTAGGACTGGGGCGGCCGAGCGAGCAGTACTTC.

This chain connects TRBV9 to TRBJ2-5; 10 bases agree with TRBD2. Germline V CDR1 and CDR2: SGDLS, YYNGEE. The CDR3 is made up of 17 amino acids. Trimming at V came to 4 bases and at J to 3 bases, leaving 12 bases not matched to a gene. The CDR3: CASSPNRASGGEETQYF. The CDR3 DNA sequence: TGTGCCAGCAGCCCCAACCGGGCTAGCGGGGGAGAAGAGACCCAGTACTTC.

The chain combines TRBV19 with TRBJ1-5; 8 bases fit TRBD1. The trim removed 7 bases at V and 5 bases at J, leaving 10 bases unmatched. The CDR3 length is 15 residues. The germline V gene encodes CDR1 LNHDA and CDR2 SQIVND (reference sequence). CDR3 sequence reads: CASKEGAGGHQPQHF. The CDR3 DNA sequence: TGTGCCAGTAAGGAGGGGGCAGGGGGCCATCAGCCCCAGCATTTT.

This clone was picked up one time. The chain recombines TRBV7-9 with TRBJ2-1; 12 bases fit TRBD1. Germline V gives CDR1 SEHNR, CDR2 FQNEAQ (reference sequence). The CDR3 contains 17 residues. The V gene end was trimmed by 7 bases and the J gene end by 2 bases; junction bases not matched to a gene: 9. CDR3 amino acids: CASNPGQGALPYNEQFF. DNA for the CDR3: TGTGCCAGCAATCCGGGACAGGGGGCCTTACCCTACAATGAGCAGTTCTTC.

This chain joins TRBV29-1 and TRBJ1-2; TRBD1 agrees at 7 bases. Germline V lookup: CDR1 SQVTM, CDR2 ANQGSEA. This CDR3 has 13 amino acids. V was pared by 4 bases and J by 5 bases, with 7 bases of the junction left unmatched. The CDR3, as DNA: TGCAGCGTTGGAACAGGGGAGGTTTATGGCTACACCTTC. Residues: CSVGTGEVYGYTF.

The chain links TRBV28 to TRBJ2-3; 7 bases agree with TRBD2. This CDR3 is built from 15 residues. Germline V gene sequence: CDR1 MDHEN, CDR2 SYDVKM. Losses at the gene ends were 7 bases for V and 2 bases for J; bases not matched to a gene: 9. The CDR3 sequence is CASKPSGDFTDTQYF. CDR3 DNA: TGTGCCAGCAAACCTAGCGGTGACTTCACAGATACGCAGTATTTT.

The gene calls are TRBV6-4 and TRBJ2-3, with D hard to call. CDR3 length equals 16 residues. Germline CDR1 and CDR2: MRHNA and SNTAGT. V was clipped by 0 bases and J by 1 base, with 11 bases between them. The CDR3 here is CASSDSIFEGTDTQYF. The CDR3 coding sequence is TGTGCCAGCAGTGACTCGATATTCGAGGGCACAGATACGCAGTATTTT.